These 10 T cell receptor beta chains came from one sample sequenced in a study of graft-versus-host responses after intestinal transplantation. Only in-frame clones appear in the TCRdb table, and some are missing; sequencing was by immunoSEQ multiplex PCR. In the table there are fewer than 95,000 clones, 85% to 95% of which are singletons. The antigens these receptors bind are not known. The sequencing here drew on unstimulated CD8+ T cells sorted from spleen or lymph node cells, taken before intestinal transplant. The receptors originated from a human donor who received an intestinal transplant.

V and J are TRBV29-1 and TRBJ2-7, with D perhaps TRBD1 (5 bases). Trimming took off 4 bases at V and 6 bases at J, with 13 bases between the two ends. There are 12 residues in the CDR3. The V gene's germline CDR1 is SQVTM and CDR2 ANQGSEA. The CDR3 sequence is CSVGAGSGEQYF. The CDR3 DNA is TGCAGCGTTGGGGCAGGGTCCGGCGAGCAGTACTTC.

The chain uses TRBV7-9 and TRBJ2-4; possibly TRBD1 for D (5 bases). V gave up 5 bases and J gave up 0 bases, with 14 bases separating them. This CDR3 is 16 amino acids long. CDR1 is SEHNR, CDR2 FQNEAQ, per germline (reference sequence). The CDR3 sequence is CASSPAQGLAKNIQYF. CDR3 nucleotide sequence: TGTGCCAGCAGCCCGGCGCAGGGTCTAGCCAAAAACATTCAGTACTTC. The full variable domain, its missing parts supplied by reference TRBV7-9 and TRBJ2-4, is DTGVSQNPRHKITKRGQNVTFRCDPISEHNRLYWYRQTLGQGPEFLTYFQNEAQLEKSRLLSDRFSAERPKGSFSTLEIQRTEQGDSAMYLCASSPAQGLAKNIQYFGAGTRLSVL.

This chain links TRBV11-2 with TRBJ1-5; D unclear. Trimming took off 0 bases at V and 7 bases at J, with 10 bases between the two ends. The germline gives CDR1 SGHAT, CDR2 FQNNGV. The CDR3 consists of 14 residues. CDR3 DNA: TGTGCCAGCAGCTTAGAATTTGGAGGGCAGCCCCAGCATTTT. This translates into CASSLEFGGQPQHF.

The chain uses TRBV7-2 and TRBJ2-7; possibly TRBD2 for D (5 bases). CDR3 length: 13 residues. The germline V gene has CDR1 SGHTA and CDR2 FQGNSA. V lost 4 bases to trimming and J lost 2 bases, with 9 bases between them. The CDR3 nucleotides are TGTGCCAGCAGCTACGGACTGGCCTACGAGCAGTACTTC. The encoded protein is CASSYGLAYEQYF.

V usage is TRBV30 and J usage is TRBJ1-1, with TRBD1 as a possible D gene (6 bases). CDR3 length: 13 amino acids. Germline CDR1 reads GTSNPN; CDR2 reads SVGIG (reference sequence). With 2 bases removed from V and 4 bases from J, the gap between germline ends came to 11 bases. The CDR3 DNA follows: TGTGCCTGGAGTTTCACAGGGAGCACTGAAGCTTTCTTT. Translated, it gives CAWSFTGSTEAFF. The entire variable domain, with the rest obtained from reference TRBV30 and TRBJ1-1, is as follows: SQTIHQWPATLVQPVGSPLSLECTVEGTSNPNLYWYRQAAGRGLQLLFYSVGIGQISSEVPQNLSASRPQDRQFILSSKKLLLSDSGFYLCAWSFTGSTEAFFGQGTRLTVV.

The chain employs TRBV7-9 and TRBJ1-2, with no clear D. V lost 4 bases to trimming and J lost 3 bases, with 15 bases between them. CDR1 is SEHNR, CDR2 FQNEAQ, per germline (reference sequence). The CDR3 covers 15 residues. Here the CDR3 reads CASSWPGEGDYGYTF. Here the CDR3 DNA reads TGTGCCAGCAGCTGGCCCGGGGAGGGAGACTATGGCTACACCTTC.

V gene TRBV7-9 combines with J gene TRBJ2-5, with D tentatively TRBD1 (6 bases). Germline CDR1 and CDR2: SEHNR and FQNEAQ (reference sequence). The CDR3 covers 14 residues. V was cut by 3 bases and J by 7 bases, with 15 bases left in between. This CDR3 reads CASSFEGQGLTQYF. CDR3 coding DNA: TGTGCCAGCAGCTTTGAAGGGCAGGGGTTGACCCAGTACTTC.

V and J are TRBV7-8 and TRBJ2-7, with D possibly TRBD2 on 5 matching bases. CDR3 length equals 15 residues. Trimming shortened V by 5 bases and J by 2 bases, and 16 bases separated the two germline ends. Germline CDR1 reads SGHVS; CDR2 reads FQNEAQ. The CDR3 is CASSPSNGETYEQYF. For the CDR3, the DNA is TGTGCCAGCAGCCCAAGTAACGGGGAAACCTACGAGCAGTACTTC.

The CDR3 sequence: CASSFRGLAGLNEQFF. The CDR3 bases are TGTGCCAGCAGTTTTCGGGGACTAGCGGGGCTCAATGAGCAGTTCTTC. The chain carries TRBV5-4 and TRBJ2-1; 13 nucleotides agree with TRBD2. The junction had 8 bases not matched to a gene; V was cut back by 5 bases and J by 6 bases. Germline V CDR1 and CDR2: SGHNT, YYREEE (reference sequence). The CDR3 is 16 amino acids.

The chain recombines TRBV27 with TRBJ1-5, with D unclear. Germline CDR1 is MNHEY and CDR2 is SMNVEV (reference sequence). V dropped 3 bases and J dropped 1 base, with 4 bases sitting between them. This CDR3 has 13 residues. The CDR3 is CASSFVSNQPQHF. The CDR3 DNA sequence: TGTGCCAGCAGTTTCGTGAGCAATCAGCCCCAGCATTTT.